The 25 T cell receptor beta chains in this list originate from one sample, sequenced in a study of shared clonotypes between healthy human individuals. The repertoire was sequenced with immunoSEQ multiplex PCR; TCRdb's copy has only in-frame clones and lacks some. Among a few million clones, roughly 93% were seen once, and the ten largest hold 0.39%. The sample taken for sequencing was naive CD4+ T cells from PBMCs. As for subset: CD45RA+ positively selected. The receptors derive from a man younger than 35 in good health. Some clones in this sample may be carry-over from other donors' samples.

J is TRBJ2-1 and V is TRBV7-9; 7 positions agree with TRBD2. The CDR3 has 16 residues. CDR1 and CDR2 (germline): SEHNR, FQNEAQ (reference sequence). J lost 3 bases, V lost 3 bases, and 8 bases had no gene match. DNA of the CDR3: TGTGCCAGCAGCTTCGCCGGGGCGGGAGTCTACAATGAGCAGTTCTTC. It yields the protein CASSFAGAGVYNEQFF. Together with reference TRBV7-9 and TRBJ2-1, the CDR3 gives the full variable domain: DTGVSQNPRHKITKRGQNVTFRCDPISEHNRLYWYRQTLGQGPEFLTYFQNEAQLEKSRLLSDRFSAERPKGSFSTLEIQRTEQGDSAMYLCASSFAGAGVYNEQFFGPGTRLTVL.

The rearrangement joins TRBV5-8 to TRBJ1-1, with 10 bases that match TRBD1. V was clipped by 9 bases and J by 11 bases; unmatched bases: 16. Per the germline V gene, CDR1 is SGHTS and CDR2 is YDEGEE. There are 14 residues in the CDR3. This chain's CDR3 is CATLGGTGVVRAFF. The CDR3 DNA sequence: TGTGCCACCTTGGGCGGGACAGGGGTAGTGCGGGCTTTCTTT.

The chain has TRBV10-3 and TRBJ2-1, with 7 nucleotides matching TRBD1. Trimming took 0 bases from V and 8 from J; bases not matched to a gene: 4. The length of the CDR3 is 14 residues. CDR1 ENHRY and CDR2 SYGVKD come from the germline V gene. The CDR3 reads CAISESPGQYEQFF. For the CDR3, the DNA is TGTGCCATCAGTGAGTCTCCGGGACAGTATGAGCAGTTCTTC.

This rearrangement joins TRBV30 to TRBJ2-3, with a possible D match to TRBD2 (7 bases). Trimming cost V 4 bases and J 2 bases, with 16 bases left between them. Per germline, CDR1 GTSNPN and CDR2 SVGIG (reference sequence). The CDR3 is 15 residues long. CDR3 coding DNA: TGTGCCTGGAAACTGGGGGGGCCGGACACAGATACGCAGTATTTT. This encodes CAWKLGGPDTDTQYF.

This chain joins TRBV5-1 and TRBJ2-1; TRBD2 matches at 15 bases. The V gene end was trimmed by 7 bases and the J gene end by 9 bases; junction bases not matched to a gene: 11. CDR3 size: 16 residues. CDR1 is SGHRS and CDR2 is YFSETQ in the germline V gene. The CDR3 DNA follows: TGCGCCAGCGAGAACGGACTAGCGGGAGGGGCAGGTGAGCAGTTCTTC. Translation: CASENGLAGGAGEQFF.

This chain uses TRBV28 with TRBJ2-3; 7 bases fit TRBD2. Germline V lookup: CDR1 MDHEN, CDR2 SYDVKM. V shed 5 bases, J shed 4 bases, and the junction held 12 bases outside the gene matches. This CDR3 has 16 amino acids. The CDR3 protein is CASSTRTRSYPDTQYF. CDR3 in DNA: TGTGCCAGCAGTACCCGGACTAGAAGTTATCCAGATACGCAGTATTTT.

The chain couples TRBV9 to TRBJ2-7, with a weak D call TRBD1 (6 bases). Germline V lookup: CDR1 SGDLS, CDR2 YYNGEE. The CDR3 loop spans 15 amino acids. The ends were cut back, 0 bases at V and 3 bases at J, with 13 bases in the middle. The CDR3 protein is CASSVGSQGNYEQYF. As DNA, the CDR3 is TGTGCCAGCAGCGTAGGATCACAGGGCAACTACGAGCAGTACTTC.

The chain recombines TRBV28 with TRBJ2-1; TRBD2 matches 8 bases. CDR3 length: 17 amino acids. V shed 6 bases and J 12 bases; nucleotides not matched to a gene: 22. Looked up from germline, CDR1 is MDHEN and CDR2 is SYDVKM. The CDR3 loop reads CASSVPRTGTSSKGQFF. The CDR3 nucleotides read TGTGCCAGCAGCGTCCCCCGGACCGGGACTAGTTCAAAGGGGCAGTTCTTC.

Turning to this clone: The same CDR3 can be traced to other DNA sequences in this sample. The genes are TRBV5-1 and TRBJ1-2; TRBD1 agrees at 9 bases. The J segment lost 5 bases and the V segment lost 1 base, leaving 6 bases of the junction unmatched. This CDR3 comprises 15 residues. CDR1 and CDR2 from the germline V gene are SGHRS and YFSETQ. The CDR3 loop is CASSLTGGAGYGYTF. The CDR3 DNA is TGCGCCAGCAGCTTGACAGGGGGCGCGGGGTATGGCTACACCTTC.

The rearrangement links TRBV10-3 to TRBJ2-7; the D gene is possibly TRBD1 (6 bases). CDR1 is ENHRY, CDR2 SYGVKD, per germline. V shed 0 bases and J shed 1 base, with 10 bases lying between them. The length of the CDR3 is 15 residues. CDR3 amino acids: CAISESGRGSYEQYF. As DNA, the CDR3 is TGTGCCATCAGTGAGTCGGGCAGGGGATCCTACGAGCAGTACTTC.

Concerning this clone itself: This specimen includes other DNA sequences encoding the same CDR3. This chain uses TRBV27 with TRBJ2-7, with D unclear. Germline V gives CDR1 MNHEY, CDR2 SMNVEV (reference sequence). The CDR3 extends over 13 amino acids. The germline V and J ends were trimmed by 4 bases and 2 bases, with 9 bases remaining between them. The CDR3 nucleotides are TGTGCCAGCAGTTCCGGAAGAACCTACGAGCAGTACTTC. Translated, it gives CASSSGRTYEQYF.

The chain couples TRBV18 to TRBJ2-7; perhaps TRBD2 as D (6 bases). The CDR3 has 14 residues. Trimming stripped 3 bases from V and 2 bases from J, with 11 bases between. Germline CDR1 KGHSH, CDR2 LQKENI. The CDR3, as DNA: TGTGCCAGCTCACCTACCCGGGGGACCTACGAGCAGTACTTC. It specifies CASSPTRGTYEQYF.

The gene calls are TRBV7-2 and TRBJ1-3; D unclear. The CDR3 extends over 15 amino acids. Germline loops: CDR1 SGHTA, CDR2 FQGNSA. V was cut by 2 bases and J by 4 bases, with 12 bases left in between. CDR3 DNA sequence: TGTGCCAGCAGCTTATCGATCCTCGGGGGAAACACCATATATTTT. Residues: CASSLSILGGNTIYF.

The chain combines TRBV28 with TRBJ1-2; tentative D call: TRBD1 (6 bases). The CDR3 sequence is 14 residues long. The V and J ends lost 0 bases and 5 bases respectively, with 10 bases between them. Per the germline V gene, CDR1 is MDHEN and CDR2 is SYDVKM. The CDR3, as DNA: TGTGCCAGCAGTTTATGGGCAGGGGATTATGGCTACACCTTC. Translated: CASSLWAGDYGYTF.

The chain is built from TRBV5-6 and TRBJ2-5; weak D call: TRBD2 (5 bases). V dropped 5 bases and J dropped 2 bases, with 13 bases sitting between them. The germline V gene has CDR1 SGHDT and CDR2 YYEEEE. The CDR3 is made up of 14 amino acids. As DNA, the CDR3 is TGTGCCAGCAGGAGGACTCCCTTTCAAGAGACCCAGTACTTC. Protein product: CASRRTPFQETQYF.

The sample holds one count of this clone. J is TRBJ2-7 and V is TRBV7-9, with D possibly TRBD1 on 6 matching bases. CDR3 size: 17 residues. V dropped 4 bases and J dropped 0 bases, with 19 bases sitting between them. Germline V lookup: CDR1 SEHNR, CDR2 FQNEAQ (reference sequence). The CDR3 DNA sequence: TGTGCCAGCAGCTCCAAGCCCCTCGGACAGAACTCCTACGAGCAGTACTTC. It codes for CASSSKPLGQNSYEQYF.

The CDR3 loop reads CASSPLRGTGSSSPLHF. The CDR3 bases are TGTGCCAGCAGCCCTCTGCGGGGGACAGGGAGTAGTTCACCCCTCCACTTT. The rearrangement joins TRBV9 to TRBJ1-6; 9 bases agree with TRBD1. V lost 4 bases to trimming and J lost 9 bases; unmatched junction nucleotides: 14. From germline, CDR1 is SGDLS and CDR2 YYNGEE. The CDR3 has 17 residues.

The rearrangement uses TRBV28 and TRBJ1-2; TRBD1 matches at 10 bases. The V gene end was trimmed by 2 bases and the J gene end by 4 bases; junction bases not matched to a gene: 7. The CDR3 is made up of 16 amino acids. Germline CDR1 is MDHEN and CDR2 is SYDVKM. CDR3 coding DNA: TGTGCCAGCAGTTTACTCCCGGGACAGGGGACCTATGGCTACACCTTC. This sequence encodes CASSLLPGQGTYGYTF.

The CDR3 reads CASRRTGSDEQYF. The CDR3 nucleotides read TGTGCCAGCAGGCGGACGGGATCCGACGAGCAGTACTTC. The chain couples TRBV2 to TRBJ2-7; tentative D call: TRBD2 (5 bases). There are 13 residues in the CDR3. With 6 bases removed from V and 5 bases from J, the gap between germline ends came to 14 bases. Germline values: CDR1 SNHLY, CDR2 FYNNEI. The full variable domain, with the rest looked up from reference TRBV2 and TRBJ2-7, is EPEVTQTPSHQVTQMGQEVILRCVPISNHLYFYWYRQILGQKVEFLVSFYNNEISEKSEIFDDQFSVERPDGSNFTLKIRSTKLEDSAMYFCASRRTGSDEQYFGPGTRLTVT.

The chain carries TRBV2 and TRBJ1-1; D might be TRBD1 (5 bases). CDR1 and CDR2 (germline): SNHLY, FYNNEI. CDR3 size: 16 residues. V was shortened by 5 bases and J by 0 bases, with 16 bases between the two germline ends. In DNA, the CDR3 is TGTGCCAGCAGTCTCTTTTGGGGGGGGATGAACACTGAAGCTTTCTTT. This gives the protein CASSLFWGGMNTEAFF.

The chain uses TRBV7-9 and TRBJ1-1, with a tentative D call TRBD1 (6 bases). V was shortened by 4 bases and J by 5 bases, with 11 bases between the two germline ends. The CDR3 spans 13 residues. Germline-derived CDR1 and CDR2 are SEHNR and FQNEAQ (reference sequence). The CDR3, as DNA: TGTGCCAGCAGCTCCCAGACAGGAACTGAAGCTTTCTTT. It is translated as CASSSQTGTEAFF.

The chain couples TRBV5-1 to TRBJ2-5, with D uncertain. CDR1 and CDR2 (germline): SGHRS, YFSETQ. The CDR3 covers 14 residues. The V end was cut by 0 bases, the J end by 5 bases, with 11 bases between. The CDR3 region is CASSLDVGMETQYF. CDR3 in DNA: TGCGCCAGCAGCTTGGATGTAGGGATGGAGACCCAGTACTTC.

The CDR3 nucleotides read TGTGCCAGCGCCGGACAGGTTTACAATGAGCAGTTCTTC. This codes for CASAGQVYNEQFF. The chain joins TRBV18 to TRBJ2-1, with 7 bases lining up with TRBD1. The CDR3 is made up of 13 amino acids. The V gene's germline CDR1 is KGHSH and CDR2 LQKENI. V lost 8 bases to trimming and J lost 4 bases; unmatched junction nucleotides: 5.

The rearrangement links TRBV19 to TRBJ1-2; 7 bases map to TRBD1. V shed 8 bases and J 0 bases; nucleotides not matched to a gene: 6. Germline V gene lookup returns CDR1 LNHDA and CDR2 SQIVND (reference sequence). The CDR3 has 14 residues. CDR3 amino acids: CASSGGRPNYGYTF. Here the CDR3 DNA reads TGTGCCAGTTCAGGGGGGAGGCCTAACTATGGCTACACCTTC.

The V and J genes are TRBV27 and TRBJ1-4; tentatively, D is TRBD1 (5 bases). V lost 8 bases and J lost 7, with 14 bases in between. In germline, CDR1 is MNHEY, CDR2 SMNVEV (reference sequence). This CDR3 has 13 amino acids. CDR3 residues: CASRGGFSEKLFF. The DNA of the CDR3 is TGTGCCAGCCGGGGGGGGTTTAGTGAAAAACTGTTTTTT.